In its sample, the clone carrying this T cell receptor (beta chain) was seen once. Its antigen is as yet unknown. The repertoire was sequenced with immunoSEQ multiplex PCR; TCRdb's copy has only in-frame clones and lacks some. The profile shows 65,000 to 85,000 clones, around 90% of them singletons. Bone marrow after transplant came from the posterior iliac crest or elsewhere. The sample comes from a study of graft-versus-host responses after intestinal transplantation. Overall study results and limits: Early after transplant, HvG clones declined as circulating GvH clones peaked. Graft-versus-host to host-versus-graft clonal ratios in allografts were high in patients with graft-donor T cell macrochimerism. Detected in recipient marrow were GvH clones, some of which were first observed in ileum or blood.

The specimen comprised bone marrow, sampled 734 days after intestinal transplantation. The receptor's source is a human patient who received an intestinal transplant, so some T cells may come from the graft donor.

The CDR3 loop is CASSRTDGTQYF. The CDR3 DNA follows: TGTGCCAGCAGCCGAACAGACGGGACCCAGTACTTC. This chain uses TRBV11-3 with TRBJ2-5; no firm D call. Germline V gives CDR1 SGHNT, CDR2 YENEEA. The CDR3 is 12 amino acids. Trimming shortened V by 5 bases and J by 7 bases, and 11 bases separated the two germline ends.